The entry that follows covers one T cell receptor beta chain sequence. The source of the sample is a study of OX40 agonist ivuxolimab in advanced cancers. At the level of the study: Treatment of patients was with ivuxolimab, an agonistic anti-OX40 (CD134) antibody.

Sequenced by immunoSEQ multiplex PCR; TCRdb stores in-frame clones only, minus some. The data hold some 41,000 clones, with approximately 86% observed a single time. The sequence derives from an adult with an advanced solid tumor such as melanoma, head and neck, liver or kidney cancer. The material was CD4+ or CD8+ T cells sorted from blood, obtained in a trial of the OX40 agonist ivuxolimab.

CDR3 protein: CASSLVGGFLSGANVLTF. CDR3 nucleotide sequence: TGCGCCAGCAGCTTGGTAGGCGGATTCCTCTCTGGGGCCAACGTCCTGACTTTC. The chain employs TRBV5-1 and TRBJ2-6, with unresolved D. With 0 bases removed from V and 0 bases from J, the gap between germline ends came to 13 bases. CDR1 SGHRS and CDR2 YFSETQ come from the germline V gene. The CDR3 has 18 amino acids.